These 20 T cell receptor beta chains were all obtained from the same sample, sequenced in a study of OX40 agonist ivuxolimab in advanced cancers. Generated by immunoSEQ multiplex PCR, the TCRdb table keeps only in-frame clones and is missing some. The sample carries some 130,000 clones, 90% recorded once. Sample: CD4+ or CD8+ T cells sorted from blood, taken in a trial of the OX40 agonist ivuxolimab. Receptors originate from an adult with an advanced solid tumor such as melanoma, head and neck, liver or kidney cancer.

The chain is built from TRBV4-1 and TRBJ1-2, with D possibly TRBD1 on 5 matching bases. There are 15 residues in the CDR3. Trimming left V 1 base short and J 4 bases short, with 13 bases between. The germline V gene has CDR1 MGHRA and CDR2 YSYEKL. The CDR3 protein is CASSQVEGQGYGYTF. The CDR3 DNA reads TGCGCCAGCAGCCAAGTGGAGGGGCAAGGCTATGGCTACACCTTC.

The genes are TRBV11-2 and TRBJ2-5; D might be TRBD1 or TRBD2, each matching 6 bases. This CDR3 has 16 residues. Germline V gene sequence: CDR1 SGHAT, CDR2 FQNNGV. Trimming took off 2 bases at V and 5 bases at J, with 18 bases between the two ends. CDR3 nucleotide sequence: TGTGCCAGCAGCTTAACTTGGGTAGGGGGGCGGGAGACCCAGTACTTC. This encodes CASSLTWVGGRETQYF. Complete variable domain (other parts from reference TRBV11-2 and TRBJ2-5): EAGVAQSPRYKIIEKRQSVAFWCNPISGHATLYWYQQILGQGPKLLIQFQNNGVVDDSQLPKDRFSAERLKGVDSTLKIQPAKLEDSAVYLCASSLTWVGGRETQYFGPGTRLLVL.

The chain couples TRBV11-2 to TRBJ2-7; TRBD2 aligns across 14 bases. The V gene end was trimmed by 1 base and the J gene end by 5 bases; junction bases not matched to a gene: 13. The CDR3 sequence is 19 residues long. The germline gives CDR1 SGHAT, CDR2 FQNNGV. CDR3 DNA: TGTGCCAGCAGCTTAGGAAATACGGGACTAGCGGGAGTACGGGACGAGCAGTACTTC. Its translation is CASSLGNTGLAGVRDEQYF.

V usage is TRBV23-1 and J usage is TRBJ2-1; a weak D match, TRBD1 (7 bases). TRBV23-1 is an ORF for which the function is uncertain. V gave up 6 bases and J gave up 7 bases, with 19 bases separating them. The CDR3 is 15 amino acids. CDR3 in amino acids: CASSDRATGRNEQFF. The CDR3, as DNA: TGCGCCAGCAGCGACCGAGCGACAGGGAGGAATGAGCAGTTCTTC.

J is TRBJ2-2 and V is TRBV6-1; D tentatively reads TRBD1 or TRBD2 (5 bases each). The V end was cut by 3 bases, the J end by 6 bases, with 5 bases between. The CDR3 consists of 12 residues. Germline-derived CDR1 and CDR2 are MNHNS and SASEGT. The CDR3 loop reads CASSEGAGELFF. Here the CDR3 DNA reads TGTGCCAGCAGTGAGGGGGCCGGGGAGCTGTTTTTT.

The rearrangement uses TRBV9 and TRBJ1-2; D call uncertain. The V end lost 3 bases, the J end lost 8 bases, and 20 bases lay between the germline ends. The germline gives CDR1 SGDLS, CDR2 YYNGEE. The CDR3 has 15 residues. This CDR3 reads CASSGGLAGKGGYTF. The DNA of the CDR3 is TGTGCCAGCAGCGGAGGCCTTGCGGGGAAAGGAGGCTACACCTTC.

The CDR3 coding sequence is TGTGCCAGCACCACCGGACAGGCAGGCACCGGGGAGCTGTTTTTT. Residues: CASTTGQAGTGELFF. The chain employs TRBV6-1 and TRBJ2-2, with TRBD1 matching 7 bases. In germline, CDR1 is MNHNS, CDR2 SASEGT. The CDR3 totals 15 residues. V trimming: 7 bases; J trimming: 4 bases; junction bases outside the gene matches: 9.

This chain joins TRBV6-1 and TRBJ2-1, with 12 positions matching TRBD1. CDR1 MNHNS and CDR2 SASEGT come from the germline V gene. V dropped 6 bases and J dropped 9; count of bases not matched to a gene: 9. The CDR3 totals 15 residues. The CDR3 bases are TGTGCCAGCAGCCCGGGACAGGGGGCCAGTGGTGAGCAGTTCTTC. This encodes CASSPGQGASGEQFF.

This clone showed up just once. The chain joins TRBV5-1 to TRBJ1-2; D may be TRBD1 (5 bases). V dropped 0 bases and J dropped 5 bases, with 8 bases sitting between them. The CDR3 contains 13 residues. Germline V gene sequence: CDR1 SGHRS, CDR2 YFSETQ. CDR3 DNA: TGCGCCAGCAGCTTGGAGACAGAATATGGCTACACCTTC. It is translated as CASSLETEYGYTF.

This rearrangement joins TRBV21-1 to TRBJ1-1; TRBD1 was called by the table and not checked on the DNA. TRBV21-1 is noted as a pseudogene. CDR3 size: 14 residues. CDR3 loop: CASSNRGCKTEAFF. CDR3 sequence (DNA): TGTGCCAGCAGCAATAGGGGGTGTAAAACTGAAGCTTTCTTT.

This chain uses TRBV21-1 with TRBJ1-5. TRBV21-1 is recorded as a pseudogene. The CDR3 contains 20 residues. CDR3 nucleotide sequence: TGTGCCAGCAGCAAATTAATTGGACCACTCTTGAGCCATAGCAATCAGCCCCAGCATTTT. The encoded protein is CASSKLIGPLLSHSNQPQHF.

This sequence joins TRBV7-3 and TRBJ2-1; 8 nucleotides match TRBD2. The J segment lost 7 bases and the V segment lost 1 base, leaving 12 bases of the junction unmatched. The CDR3 spans 17 residues. CDR1 is SGHTA, CDR2 FQGTGA, per germline. The DNA of the CDR3 is TGTGCCAGCAGCTTAAGTTCAAGCGGGAGAACAATGAATGAGCAGTTCTTC. Protein sequence: CASSLSSSGRTMNEQFF.

The chain joins TRBV18 to TRBJ1-1; D call uncertain. CDR3 length: 12 residues. The V and J ends lost 3 bases and 11 bases respectively, with 13 bases between them. CDR1 is KGHSH and CDR2 is LQKENI in the germline V gene. As DNA, the CDR3 is TGTGCCAGCTCACCGAGCGGGGATGCTGCTTTCTTT. It translates to CASSPSGDAAFF.

The rearrangement uses TRBV5-4 and TRBJ2-3; D might be TRBD2 (6 bases). Per the germline V gene, CDR1 is SGHNT and CDR2 is YYREEE (reference sequence). This CDR3 comprises 15 residues. Trimming left V 2 bases short and J 0 bases short, with 10 bases between. The CDR3, as DNA: TGTGCCAGCAGCTTAACTAGCACTAGCACAGATACGCAGTATTTT. Translating it yields CASSLTSTSTDTQYF.

Comment on this clone: A read error may account for a junction end that differs from germline. This chain links TRBV5-6 with TRBJ2-7; D tentatively reads TRBD1 or TRBD2 (5 bases each). Germline values: CDR1 SGHDT, CDR2 YYEEEE. The length of the CDR3 is 15 residues. CDR3 residues: CASSPQLDSARELYF. In DNA form, the CDR3 reads TGTGCCAGCAGCCCGCAGTTAGACAGTGCCAGGGAGCTGTACTTC.

The V gene is TRBV5-4, the J gene TRBJ2-7, with TRBD2 matching 16 bases. The V segment lost 3 bases and the J segment 6 bases; nucleotides outside the gene matches: 6. Germline-derived CDR1 and CDR2 are SGHNT and YYREEE (reference sequence). The CDR3 has 16 amino acids. The CDR3 DNA sequence: TGTGCCAGCAGCTCGGGACTAGCGGGAGGGCCCGCCGAGCAGTACTTC. Encoded protein: CASSSGLAGGPAEQYF.

This chain joins TRBV9 and TRBJ2-7, with D tentatively TRBD1 (5 bases). V was clipped by 4 bases and J by 7 bases, with 21 bases between them. The CDR3 totals 15 residues. Germline CDR1 is SGDLS and CDR2 is YYNGEE. CDR3 sequence reads: CASSLGAGAGSEQYF. The CDR3 bases are TGTGCCAGCAGCTTAGGGGCAGGAGCCGGCTCGGAGCAGTACTTC. Combining the CDR3 with reference TRBV9 and TRBJ2-7 gives the whole variable domain DSGVTQTPKHLITATGQRVTLRCSPRSGDLSVYWYQQSLDQGLQFLIQYYNGEERAKGNILERFSAQQFPDLHSELNLSSLELGDSALYFCASSLGAGAGSEQYFGPGTRLTVT.

This clone was seen a handful of times. J is TRBJ1-4 and V is TRBV5-4; 9 nucleotides match TRBD1. Germline loops: CDR1 SGHNT, CDR2 YYREEE (reference sequence). Unmatched junction bases numbered 3, after V lost 4 bases and J lost 5 bases. The CDR3 contains 14 residues. DNA for the CDR3: TGTGCCAGCAGCGAGGGGACAGGGAATGAAAAACTGTTTTTT. This gives the protein CASSEGTGNEKLFF.

This clone appeared once. The chain combines TRBV30 with TRBJ2-1, with unresolved D. This CDR3 comprises 14 residues. The ends were cut back, 5 bases at V and 6 bases at J, with 17 bases in the middle. Germline CDR1 is GTSNPN and CDR2 is SVGIG (reference sequence). The DNA for the CDR3 is TGTGCCTGGGCGCAGACGGCAGGCGGCAATGAGCAGTTCTTC. Protein sequence: CAWAQTAGGNEQFF.

The chain employs TRBV7-2 and TRBJ2-7, with 7 bases that match TRBD2. V shed 2 bases, J shed 2 bases, and the junction held 6 bases outside the gene matches. CDR3 length: 15 residues. CDR1 SGHTA and CDR2 FQGNSA come from the germline V gene. The CDR3 bases are TGTGCCAGCAGCTTATGGGCTAGCGGAACCTACGAGCAGTACTTC. Its translation: CASSLWASGTYEQYF. The full variable domain, its missing parts supplied by reference TRBV7-2 and TRBJ2-7, is GAGVSQSPSNKVTEKGKDVELRCDPISGHTALYWYRQSLGQGLEFLIYFQGNSAPDKSGLPSDRFSAERTGGSVSTLTIQRTQQEDSAVYLCASSLWASGTYEQYFGPGTRLTVT.